This T cell receptor beta chain was identified during a study of cytomegalovirus exposure and HLA in healthy donors. Study-wide background: Out of about 190 million T cells, an earlier analysis found 117 million unique TCR beta sequences in total. The Caucasian-associated ancestry cluster held around 81% of approximately 400 genotyped donors. Study conclusions and caveats: Indistinguishable V segments, including TRBV6-2 and TRBV6-3, were excluded.

This clone has a handful of counts. Its antigen is not identified. The PCR used 60 Vbeta and 13 Jbeta primers. The method was immunoSEQ multiplex PCR; TCRdb's version includes in-frame clones alone and lacks a portion of them. This sample yields 250,000 to 350,000 clones, of which 86% are seen a single time; about 4% belongs to the top ten. V dropped 2 bases and J dropped 4; count of bases not matched to a gene: 4. This CDR3 is 16 amino acids long. Germline V gene data show CDR1 as LGHNA and CDR2 as YSLEER. The chain links TRBV4-3 to TRBJ2-7; 14 positions match TRBD2. The sequence was obtained from a man between 35 and 55 years old in good health and CMV-seropositive. The sequencing input was PBMCs. CDR3 loop: CASSQSGTSGSYEQYF. Written as DNA, the CDR3 is TGCGCCAGCAGCCAAAGCGGGACTAGCGGGAGTTACGAGCAGTACTTC.